The clone carrying this T cell receptor (beta chain) occurred many times. Germline CDR1 and CDR2: MGHRA and YSYEKL. The CDR3 is 15 amino acids. After removal of 4 bases from V and 4 bases from J, the junction contained 7 bases not matched to a gene. Subjects aged 18 to 65 presented with newly diagnosed hyperthyroidism of less than 2 months' duration. The data originate from a study of T cells in Graves' hyperthyroidism and ophthalmopathy. TCR beta CDR3 regions were amplified from RNA transcripts. Using the HTBI primer set, a first-round RT-PCR was run on the TCR CDR3. MiXCR, applied by TCRdb to the multiplex PCR reads, yields one record per CDR3 protein. Of some 460,000 distinct CDR3 sequences listed, around 14% were seen once; the top ten hold 7.5% to 8%.

The sample taken for sequencing was blood. This chain links TRBV4-1 with TRBJ2-7; TRBD1 matches at 10 bases. The sequence derives from a woman younger than 35 with Graves' hyperthyroidism. The CDR3 region has the DNA TGCGCCAGCAGCCCTGGGACAGGGGCACTTTACGAGCAGTACTTC. It encodes CASSPGTGALYEQYF.